This TCR beta chain derives from a study of blood T cells in healthy people across ages. A second PCR, run for roughly 7 to 12 cycles, used a sample-barcoded 5' primer plus a J-beta primer mix. TCRdb passed the 5' RACE reads through MiXCR, listing each CDR3 protein once. The table has approximately 360,000 distinct CDR3 sequences, about 49% seen once. Comments on this clonotype: Its antigen remains unknown.

Trimming took off 2 bases at V and 4 bases at J, with 8 bases between the two ends. The CDR3 extends over 13 amino acids. Per the germline V gene, CDR1 is MDHEN and CDR2 is SYDVKM. Study-wide results and limits: A roughly linear fall in TCR beta diversity per million T cells was seen with increasing age.

This clonotype was obtained from a man aged 60 to 75 in good health. The sample was blood. The chain carries TRBV28 and TRBJ2-5; no clear D gene. CDR3 bases: TGTGCCAGCAGTTTAGGCCCGATAGAGACCCAGTACTTC. Protein product: CASSLGPIETQYF.